The clone carrying this T cell receptor (beta chain) has more than one count but fewer than ten. Its antigen remains unidentified. Of the isolated RNA, all was reverse transcribed, and so the sequenced material was expressed TCRB transcripts. Repertoires were generated with immunoSEQ multiplex PCR, while TCRdb's copy carries only in-frame clones and drops some. This sample has under 850,000 clones, with about an eighth found just once. Purity of each sorted population was above 98%. There are 14 residues in the CDR3. Germline-derived CDR1 and CDR2 are MNHEY and SMNVEV (reference sequence). V was pared by 3 bases and J by 4 bases, with 13 bases between. This sample is drawn from a study of beta chain features in type 1 diabetes. About the study: Over all samples combined, around 110 million sorted cells were examined.

Study-wide points: The study found fewer insertions and more deletions at VDJ junctions in type 1 diabetes patients. Type 1 diabetes patients had moderately but significantly shorter TCRB CDR3s in all four CD4+ subsets.

The sequence was collected from a man aged 18 to 30 with type 1 diabetes. The rearrangement uses TRBV27 and TRBJ2-7; D is perhaps TRBD1 (7 bases). Sequencing was carried out using naive CD4+ T cells from blood. CDR3 bases: TGTGCCAGCAGTTTTGTGGCAGGGGGGTACGAGCAGTACTTC. Translated: CASSFVAGGYEQYF.